This T cell receptor beta chain was recovered during a study of T-cell memory formation after mild COVID-19. Study context: The TCR clusters were mostly specific to one donor. Study-wide results and caveats: Day 15 to 85 contracting clones showed balanced CD4/CD8; later expanders leaned CD4+.

TCRdb fed the 5' RACE reads into MiXCR, producing one record per CDR3 protein. Among roughly 610,000 distinct CDR3 sequences listed, roughly 17% were seen once. Looked up from germline, CDR1 is ENHRY and CDR2 is SYGVKD. Between the trimmed V and J ends, which lost 4 bases and 2 bases, there was a span of 9 bases. CDR3 length: 13 residues. There are a few counts of this clonotype. Its antigen is undetermined. The clonotype was recovered from an adult woman who had mild COVID-19 (a few samples of this study predate the infection). Cell type and time point are not known. This chain connects TRBV10-3 to TRBJ2-7; the D is unclear. The sequencing sample was made of PBMCs or a T cell subset sorted from them (not recorded which). The CDR3 DNA sequence: TGTGCCATCAGTGCAGCAGGTACCTACGAGCAGTACTTC. Its translation is CAISAAGTYEQYF.